This TCR beta chain emerged from a study of quantifying T cell responses using KT2 cells. Looking at the study overall: cDNA was made from DNase-treated RNA using alpha and beta constant primers. Findings and caveats of the study: Input KT2 cell number predicted KT2 alpha and beta sequence counts linearly over several orders of magnitude. KT2 sequences were detected down to about one KT2 cell per 100,000 PBMC.

An oligo carrying a UMI was ligated to the cDNA 3' end. First-round PCR used about 4 cycles and beta primers RC1.1 and RC1.2 covering TRBC1 and TRBC2. Separate processing of TCR alpha and beta chains began at the second PCR. TCRdb re-called the UMI-ligation and nested PCR reads through MiXCR, storing one row per CDR3 protein. The sample yields fewer than 50,000 distinct CDR3 sequences, approximately 10% seen once. The CDR3 is 18 amino acids. Losses at the gene ends were 2 bases for V and 0 bases for J; bases not matched to a gene: 8. The germline CDR1 and CDR2 sequences are SGHVS and FNYEAQ. A note on this clonotype: What it binds is not known.

The sample is PBMC spiked with counted cells of clone KT2. Sequencing was performed on PBMCs spiked with cells of the T cell clone KT2. The gene calls are TRBV7-6 and TRBJ2-1, with TRBD2 matching 9 bases. This receptor was taken from a human donor. The CDR3 sequence: CASSLTLAGGSSYNEQFF. In DNA, the CDR3 is TGTGCCAGCAGCTTAACACTTGCGGGAGGGAGCTCCTACAATGAGCAGTTCTTC.